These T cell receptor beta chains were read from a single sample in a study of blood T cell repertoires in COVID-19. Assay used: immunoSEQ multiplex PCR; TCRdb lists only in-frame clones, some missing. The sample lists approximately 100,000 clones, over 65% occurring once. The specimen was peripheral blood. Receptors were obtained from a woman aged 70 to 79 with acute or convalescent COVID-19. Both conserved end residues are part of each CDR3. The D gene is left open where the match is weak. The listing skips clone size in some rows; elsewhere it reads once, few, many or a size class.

CASSDSDNSPLHF	TGTGCCAGCAGTGATAGTGATAATTCACCCCTCCACTTT	TRBV6-2/TRBV6-3	TRBJ1-6	.	many
CASSPSSGSYNEQFF	TGTGCCAGCAGCCCCTCTAGCGGGAGCTACAATGAGCAGTTCTTC	TRBV5-4	TRBJ2-1	TRBD2	.
CASSQGTGGIGTQYF	TGTGCCAGCAGCCAAGGGACAGGGGGGATCGGGACCCAGTACTTC	TRBV7-6	TRBJ2-5	TRBD1	.
CASSDRGWTGELFF	TGTGCCAGCAGTGACCGGGGGTGGACCGGGGAGCTGTTTTTT	TRBV2	TRBJ2-2	.	.
CASSVSRASPLHF	TGCGCCAGCAGCGTTAGCCGAGCTTCACCCCTCCACTTT	TRBV5-1	TRBJ1-6	.	.
CATSRDLLTGSVNSPLHF	TGTGCCACCAGCAGAGACCTACTAACAGGGAGTGTTAATTCACCCCTCCACTTT	TRBV15	TRBJ1-6	.	few
CASRTTGSTNEKLFF	TGCGCCAGCAGGACGACAGGGTCGACTAATGAAAAACTGTTTTTT	TRBV4-3	TRBJ1-4	TRBD1	.
CASSLVRGREDSPLHF	TGTGCCAGCAGCTTAGTTAGGGGGCGCGAAGATTCACCCCTCCACTTT	TRBV7-8	TRBJ1-6	TRBD1	.
CAINGQLYGYTF	TGTGCCATCAATGGACAGCTCTATGGCTACACCTTC	TRBV10-3	TRBJ1-2	.	.
CAIGQQRGTGELFF	TGTGCCATCGGGCAACAGAGGGGGACCGGGGAGCTGTTTTTT	TRBV10-3	TRBJ2-2	.	.
CASSVAGEPTDTQYF	TGTGCCAGCAGTGTCGCGGGGGAACCCACAGATACGCAGTATTTT	TRBV6-4	TRBJ2-3	TRBD2	.
CASSSGVGGTDTQYF	TGCGCCAGCAGCTCGGGAGTGGGAGGAACAGATACGCAGTATTTT	TRBV5-1	TRBJ2-3	.	.
CASSYSAGGSGELFF	TGTGCCAGCAGTTACTCGGCGGGAGGATCCGGGGAGCTGTTTTTT	TRBV6-2/TRBV6-3	TRBJ2-2	TRBD2	once
CASSRGSPNTGELFF	TGTGCCAGCAGCCGGGGGTCCCCGAACACCGGGGAGCTGTTTTTT	TRBV9	TRBJ2-2	.	.
CSVRGITNEKLFF	TGCAGCGTTAGGGGGATAACTAATGAAAAACTGTTTTTT	TRBV29-1	TRBJ1-4	.	.
CASSQDIELHRNTEAFF	TGTGCCAGCAGCCAAGATATAGAGCTTCACAGGAACACTGAAGCTTTCTTT	TRBV3-1/TRBV3-2	TRBJ1-1	.	.
CATSRDPAGTGDQETQYF	TGTGCCACCAGCAGAGACCCAGCTGGGACAGGGGACCAAGAGACCCAGTACTTC	TRBV15	TRBJ2-5	TRBD1	.
CAITEGQTTDTQYF	TGTGCCATCACCGAGGGACAGACCACAGATACGCAGTATTTT	TRBV10-3	TRBJ2-3	TRBD1	.
CASSQSWDRLNEKLFF	TGTGCCAGCAGCCAATCCTGGGACAGGCTTAATGAAAAACTGTTTTTT	TRBV3-1/TRBV3-2	TRBJ1-4	TRBD1	.
CASRVQAMDEKLFF	TGTGCCAGCAGGGTACAGGCTATGGATGAAAAACTGTTTTTT	TRBV7-2	TRBJ1-4	.	.
CSVDTGYGYTF	TGCAGCGTTGATACCGGCTATGGCTACACCTTC	TRBV29-1	TRBJ1-2	.	.
CASSLTVRNTEAFF	TGTGCCAGCAGCTTGACAGTGAGGAACACTGAAGCTTTCTTT	TRBV7-2	TRBJ1-1	.	once
CSVRIMRTGEKLFF	TGCAGCGTTCGAATAATGAGGACAGGTGAAAAACTGTTTTTT	TRBV29-1	TRBJ1-4	TRBD1	.
CASSQVGLAGGPQYF	TGTGCCAGCAGCCAAGTCGGGCTAGCGGGAGGGCCCCAGTACTTC	TRBV4-2	TRBJ2-5	TRBD2	.
CASSLVDRTLGGYTF	TGTGCCAGCAGCTTAGTGGACAGGACCCTAGGGGGCTACACCTTC	TRBV7-8	TRBJ1-2	TRBD1	.
CASSLAGGFSPLHF	TGTGCCAGCAGCTTAGCAGGGGGCTTTTCACCCCTCCACTTT	TRBV7-9	TRBJ1-6	TRBD1	.
CASHSVNEQFF	TGTGCCAGCCATAGTGTCAATGAGCAGTTCTTC	TRBV11-2	TRBJ2-1	.	.
CASSQSLNEKLFF	TGTGCCAGCAGCCAAAGCCTTAATGAAAAACTGTTTTTT	TRBV3-1/TRBV3-2	TRBJ1-4	.	few
CASGPRRGTGTDTQYF	TGTGCCAGCGGGCCACGGCGGGGGACCGGCACAGATACGCAGTATTTT	TRBV25-1	TRBJ2-3	TRBD2	.
CASSLERGSYGYTF	TGCGCCAGCAGCTTGGAAAGGGGGAGCTATGGCTACACCTTC	TRBV5-1	TRBJ1-2	.	.
CASSKRGLAGVMGNTGELFF	TGTGCCAGCAGCAAACGGGGACTAGCGGGAGTCATGGGGAACACCGGGGAGCTGTTTTTT	TRBV21-1	TRBJ2-2	.	.
CAWSLGASTDTQYF	TGTGCCTGGTCCCTGGGGGCCAGCACAGATACGCAGTATTTT	TRBV30	TRBJ2-3	.	.
CASSYGGASTEAFF	TGTGCCAGCAGTTACGGGGGGGCGAGCACTGAAGCTTTCTTT	TRBV6-5	TRBJ1-1	.	.
CASMGGLASDTQYF	TGCGCCAGCATGGGGGGACTAGCGTCAGATACGCAGTATTTT	TRBV10-1	TRBJ2-3	TRBD2	.
CASSLRGQAVRQPQHF	TGTGCCAGCAGTTTAAGAGGACAGGCCGTTCGCCAGCCCCAGCATTTT	TRBV28	TRBJ1-5	TRBD1	few
CASSLTGTGNTIYF	TGCGCCAGCAGCTTGACAGGGACTGGAAACACCATATATTTT	TRBV5-1	TRBJ1-3	.	.
CASSQPGGPNEQFF	TGTGCCAGCTCCCAACCGGGAGGGCCCAATGAGCAGTTCTTC	TRBV18	TRBJ2-1	TRBD2	.
CAWSPGSLPDTQYF	TGTGCCTGGAGTCCCGGGAGTTTGCCAGATACGCAGTATTTT	TRBV30	TRBJ2-3	.	.
CASSSEGLAGSDEQFF	TGCGCCAGCAGCTCGGAAGGACTAGCGGGATCAGATGAGCAGTTCTTC	TRBV5-1	TRBJ2-1	TRBD2	.
CATSDFRRGPDTQYF	TGTGCCACCAGTGATTTCCGCAGGGGGCCTGATACGCAGTATTTT	TRBV24-1	TRBJ2-3	TRBD1	.
CASSFPRVVNEQFF	TGTGCCAGCAGTTTCCCCAGGGTGGTCAATGAGCAGTTCTTC	TRBV28	TRBJ2-1	.	.
CASSIQGAYQPQHF	TGTGCCAGTAGTATACAGGGGGCCTATCAGCCCCAGCATTTT	TRBV19	TRBJ1-5	TRBD1	.
CASGLSESDTQYF	TGTGCTAGTGGTTTGTCGGAGTCGGATACGCAGTATTTT	TRBV12-5	TRBJ2-3	.	.
CASSPTGAGTEAFF	TGTGCCAGCAGCCCCACAGGGGCAGGCACTGAAGCTTTCTTT	TRBV9	TRBJ1-1	TRBD1	.
CASSPDYNTEAFF	TGCGCCAGCAGTCCCGACTATAACACTGAAGCTTTCTTT	TRBV10-1	TRBJ1-1	.	.
CATSDSGPTEAFF	TGTGCCACCAGTGATTCAGGGCCCACTGAAGCTTTCTTT	TRBV24-1	TRBJ1-1	.	.
CSARVGQQAFF	TGCAGTGCTAGAGTGGGGCAGCAAGCTTTCTTT	TRBV20-1	TRBJ1-1	.	.
CASSLVAPQETQYF	TGTGCCAGCAGTCTCGTAGCCCCCCAAGAGACCCAGTACTTC	TRBV28	TRBJ2-5	.	.
CASSLGGSPIQYF	TGTGCCAGCAGCTTAGGGGGCAGCCCTATTCAGTACTTC	TRBV11-2	TRBJ2-5	.	.
CASSSGRLGTEAFF	TGTGCCAGCAGTTCTGGTCGGCTAGGCACTGAAGCTTTCTTT	TRBV6-5	TRBJ1-1	.	.